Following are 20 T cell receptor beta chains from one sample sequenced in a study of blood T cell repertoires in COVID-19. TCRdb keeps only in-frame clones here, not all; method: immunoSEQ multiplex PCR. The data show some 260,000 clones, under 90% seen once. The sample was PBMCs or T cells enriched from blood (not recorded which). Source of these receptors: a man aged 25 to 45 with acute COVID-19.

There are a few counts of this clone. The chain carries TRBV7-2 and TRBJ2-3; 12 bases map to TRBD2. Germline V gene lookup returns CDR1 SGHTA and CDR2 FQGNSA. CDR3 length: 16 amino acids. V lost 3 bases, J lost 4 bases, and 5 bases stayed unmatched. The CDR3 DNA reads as TGTGCCAGCAGCTTGGGGGGACTAGCGGGTTCAGATACGCAGTATTTT. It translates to CASSLGGLAGSDTQYF.

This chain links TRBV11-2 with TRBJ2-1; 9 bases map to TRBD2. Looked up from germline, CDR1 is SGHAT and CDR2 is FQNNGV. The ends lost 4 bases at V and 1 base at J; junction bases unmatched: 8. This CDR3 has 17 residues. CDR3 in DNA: TGTGCCAGCAGCTCGCCCGAACTAGCGGGTTCCTACAATGAGCAGTTCTTC. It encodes CASSSPELAGSYNEQFF.

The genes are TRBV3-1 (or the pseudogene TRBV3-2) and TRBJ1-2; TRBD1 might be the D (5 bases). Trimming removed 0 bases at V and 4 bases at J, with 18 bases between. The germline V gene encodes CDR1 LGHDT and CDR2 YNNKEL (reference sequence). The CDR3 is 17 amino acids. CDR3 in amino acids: CASSQDLLGQGGYGYTF. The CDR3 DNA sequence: TGTGCCAGCAGCCAAGATCTCCTGGGGCAGGGAGGCTATGGCTACACCTTC.

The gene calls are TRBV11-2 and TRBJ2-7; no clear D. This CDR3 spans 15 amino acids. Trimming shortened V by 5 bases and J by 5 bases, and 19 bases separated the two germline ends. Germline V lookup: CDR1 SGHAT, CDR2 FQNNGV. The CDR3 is CASSPTRWSMHEQYV. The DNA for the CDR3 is TGTGCCAGCAGCCCGACGAGGTGGAGTATGCACGAGCAGTACGTC.

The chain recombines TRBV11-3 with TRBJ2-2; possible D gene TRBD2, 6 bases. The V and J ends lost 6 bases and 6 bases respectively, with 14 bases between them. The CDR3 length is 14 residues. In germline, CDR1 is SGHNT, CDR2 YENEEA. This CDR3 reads CASRAGGAAGELFF. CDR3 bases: TGTGCCAGCAGGGCTGGCGGGGCGGCCGGGGAGCTGTTTTTT.

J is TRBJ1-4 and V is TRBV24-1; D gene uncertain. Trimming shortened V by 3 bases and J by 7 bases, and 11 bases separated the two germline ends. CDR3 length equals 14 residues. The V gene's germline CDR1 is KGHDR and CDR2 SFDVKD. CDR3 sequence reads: CATSDSTAAEKLFF. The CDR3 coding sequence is TGTGCCACCAGTGATAGTACAGCGGCTGAAAAACTGTTTTTT.

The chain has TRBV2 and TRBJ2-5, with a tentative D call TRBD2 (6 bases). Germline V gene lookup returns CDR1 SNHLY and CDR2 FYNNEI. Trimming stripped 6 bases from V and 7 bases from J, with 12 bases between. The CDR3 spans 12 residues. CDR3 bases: TGTGCCAGCAGGGGGGGAAGTGGGACCCAGTACTTC. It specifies CASRGGSGTQYF.

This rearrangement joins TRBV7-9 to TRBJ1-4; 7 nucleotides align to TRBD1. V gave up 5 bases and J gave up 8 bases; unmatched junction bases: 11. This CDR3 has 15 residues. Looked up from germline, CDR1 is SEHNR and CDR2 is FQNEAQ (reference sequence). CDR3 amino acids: CASSRHQGGGEKLFF. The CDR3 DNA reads TGTGCCAGCAGCAGGCATCAGGGGGGCGGCGAAAAACTGTTTTTT.

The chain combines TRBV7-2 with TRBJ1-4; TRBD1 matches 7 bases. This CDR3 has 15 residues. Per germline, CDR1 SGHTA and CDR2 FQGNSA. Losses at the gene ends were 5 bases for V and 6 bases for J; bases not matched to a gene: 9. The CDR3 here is CASSLHRTGDEKLFF. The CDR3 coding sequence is TGTGCCAGCAGCCTACACCGGACAGGCGATGAAAAACTGTTTTTT. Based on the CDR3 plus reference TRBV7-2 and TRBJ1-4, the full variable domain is GAGVSQSPSNKVTEKGKDVELRCDPISGHTALYWYRQSLGQGLEFLIYFQGNSAPDKSGLPSDRFSAERTGGSVSTLTIQRTQQEDSAVYLCASSLHRTGDEKLFFGSGTQLSVL.

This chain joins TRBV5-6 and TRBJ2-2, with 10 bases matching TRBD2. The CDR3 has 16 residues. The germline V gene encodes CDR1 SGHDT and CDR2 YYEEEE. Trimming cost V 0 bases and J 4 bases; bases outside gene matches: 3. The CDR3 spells CASSLGLAGATGELFF. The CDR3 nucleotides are TGTGCCAGCAGCTTGGGCCTAGCGGGAGCCACCGGGGAGCTGTTTTTT.

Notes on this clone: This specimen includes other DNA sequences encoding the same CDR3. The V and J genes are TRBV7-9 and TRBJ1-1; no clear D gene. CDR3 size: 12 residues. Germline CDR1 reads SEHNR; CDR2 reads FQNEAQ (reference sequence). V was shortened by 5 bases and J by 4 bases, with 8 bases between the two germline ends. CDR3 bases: TGTGCCAGCAGCCCAGGCCGCACTGAAGCTTTCTTT. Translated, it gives CASSPGRTEAFF.

The CDR3 reads CASRPTSSGNTIYF. DNA of the CDR3: TGTGCCAGCAGACCTACGAGCTCTGGAAACACCATATATTTT. The J gene is TRBJ1-3, the V gene TRBV9; D is unclear. The CDR3 extends over 14 amino acids. The V and J ends lost 5 bases and 0 bases respectively, with 9 bases between them. From germline, CDR1 is SGDLS and CDR2 YYNGEE.

CDR3 coding DNA: TGTGCCAGCAGTATCCTACAGGGGATTAGCGAGCAGTACGTC. This codes for CASSILQGISEQYV. The chain employs TRBV6-2 or TRBV6-3 and TRBJ2-7; 7 bases are shared with TRBD1. Per germline, CDR1 MNHEY and CDR2 SVGEGT. V lost 5 bases to trimming and J lost 6 bases; unmatched junction nucleotides: 10. The CDR3 runs 14 residues.

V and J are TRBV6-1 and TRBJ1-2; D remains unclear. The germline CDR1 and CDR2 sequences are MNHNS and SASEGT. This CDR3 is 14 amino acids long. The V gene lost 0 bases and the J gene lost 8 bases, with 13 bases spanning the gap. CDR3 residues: CASSEALTQRGYTF. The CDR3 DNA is TGTGCCAGCAGTGAAGCGCTGACTCAGAGGGGCTACACCTTC.

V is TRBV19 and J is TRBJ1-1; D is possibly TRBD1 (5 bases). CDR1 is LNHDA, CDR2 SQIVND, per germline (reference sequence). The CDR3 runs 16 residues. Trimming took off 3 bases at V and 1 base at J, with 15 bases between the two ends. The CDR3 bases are TGTGCCAGTAGTATCGGGGGAGGACGTTCGAACACTGAAGCTTTCTTT. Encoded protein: CASSIGGGRSNTEAFF.

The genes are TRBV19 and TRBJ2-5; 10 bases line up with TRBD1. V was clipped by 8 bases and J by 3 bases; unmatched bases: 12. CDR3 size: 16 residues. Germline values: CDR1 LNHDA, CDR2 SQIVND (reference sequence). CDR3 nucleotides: TGTGCCAGTCGGGGACAGGGGATTTCGGGTAAAGAGACCCAGTACTTC. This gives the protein CASRGQGISGKETQYF.

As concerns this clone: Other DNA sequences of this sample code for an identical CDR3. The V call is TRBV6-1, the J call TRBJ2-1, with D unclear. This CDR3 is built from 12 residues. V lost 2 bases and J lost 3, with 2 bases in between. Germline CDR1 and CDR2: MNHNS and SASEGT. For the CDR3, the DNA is TGTGCCAGCAGTGAATACTACAATGAGCAGTTCTTC. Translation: CASSEYYNEQFF.

Written as DNA, the CDR3 is TGTGCCACCCTGAGAGGCTCGGATGCCACTGAAGCTTTCTTT. This sequence encodes CATLRGSDATEAFF. The V and J genes are TRBV7-2 and TRBJ1-1, with unresolved D. Trimming left V 10 bases short and J 4 bases short, with 19 bases between. This CDR3 spans 14 amino acids. The germline V gene encodes CDR1 SGHTA and CDR2 FQGNSA.

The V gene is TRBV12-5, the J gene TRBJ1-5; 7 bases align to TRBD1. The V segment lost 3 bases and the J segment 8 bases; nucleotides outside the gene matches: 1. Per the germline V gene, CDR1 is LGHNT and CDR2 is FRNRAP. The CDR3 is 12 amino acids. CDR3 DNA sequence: TGTGCTAGTGGTTTTGACAGGGAGCCCCAGCATTTT. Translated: CASGFDREPQHF.

The CDR3 DNA reads TGTGCCAGCAGTGAAAAAGCGGGGGGCACAGATACGCAGTATTTT. Translated: CASSEKAGGTDTQYF. This chain uses TRBV6-4 with TRBJ2-3, with 8 bases aligning to TRBD2. V dropped 3 bases and J dropped 1; count of bases not matched to a gene: 3. The CDR3 is 15 residues long. CDR1 and CDR2 (germline): MRHNA, SNTAGT.